A single sample is the source of the 5 T cell receptor beta chains below, sequenced in a study of early T cells in non-severe SARS-CoV-2 infection. TCRdb itself ran the 5' RACE reads through MiXCR, one entry per CDR3 protein. The sample holds approximately 70,000 distinct CDR3 sequences; roughly 15% are singletons and the top ten take more than 12%. Sequenced input: whole blood. These receptors all come from an adult who was a healthcare worker with PCR-confirmed SARS-CoV-2 infection or an uninfected control (not recorded which).

The V call is TRBV2, the J call TRBJ1-2, with a weak D call TRBD1 (6 bases). The CDR3 has 13 amino acids. Germline CDR1 is SNHLY and CDR2 is FYNNEI. The ends were cut back, 6 bases at V and 5 bases at J, with 13 bases in the middle. DNA of the CDR3: TGTGCCAGCAGGAAGGGGGGGATTTATGGCTACACCTTC. The encoded protein is CASRKGGIYGYTF.

Ten or more counts support this clonotype. This chain joins TRBV11-2 and TRBJ2-3, with TRBD2 as a possible D gene (5 bases). Germline CDR1 SGHAT, CDR2 FQNNGV. The CDR3 consists of 13 residues. V lost 6 bases and J lost 2, with 9 bases in between. The CDR3 DNA is TGTGCCAGCAGATCTAGCTTCACAGATACGCAGTATTTT. Translated: CASRSSFTDTQYF.

Details on this clonotype: A read error is possible here, since a much larger clone lies one base away. The CDR3 does not end in the conserved phenylalanine or tryptophan, so this is likely a read error. This chain connects TRBV5-4 to TRBJ2-2; TRBD2 matches at 7 bases. The length of the CDR3 is 15 residues. Germline V gene sequence: CDR1 SGHNT, CDR2 YYREEE (reference sequence). Trimming at V came to 0 bases and at J to 9 bases, leaving 8 bases not matched to a gene. Here the CDR3 reads CASSLAGGSARELFL. For the CDR3, the DNA is TGTGCCAGCAGCTTGGCCGGGGGGAGCGCCCGGGAGCTGTTTCTT.

Written as DNA, the CDR3 is TGTGCAAGTCGCTTAGCGGAGTCGACAGGCTATGGCTACACCTTC. This codes for CASRLAESTGYGYTF. This chain joins TRBV12-2 and TRBJ1-2; the listed D gene, TRBD1, was not tested against the DNA. TRBV12-2 is noted as a pseudogene. This CDR3 region has 15 residues.

This clonotype turned up a few times. One end of the junction varies from germline; a read error may be responsible. The V and J genes are TRBV6-2 or TRBV6-3 and TRBJ2-7, with D unresolved. The V gene's germline CDR1 is MNHEY and CDR2 SVGEGT. The CDR3 consists of 11 residues. CDR3 protein: CASSDSYEQYF. The CDR3 DNA reads as TGTGCCAGCAGTGACTCCTACGAGCAGTACTTC.